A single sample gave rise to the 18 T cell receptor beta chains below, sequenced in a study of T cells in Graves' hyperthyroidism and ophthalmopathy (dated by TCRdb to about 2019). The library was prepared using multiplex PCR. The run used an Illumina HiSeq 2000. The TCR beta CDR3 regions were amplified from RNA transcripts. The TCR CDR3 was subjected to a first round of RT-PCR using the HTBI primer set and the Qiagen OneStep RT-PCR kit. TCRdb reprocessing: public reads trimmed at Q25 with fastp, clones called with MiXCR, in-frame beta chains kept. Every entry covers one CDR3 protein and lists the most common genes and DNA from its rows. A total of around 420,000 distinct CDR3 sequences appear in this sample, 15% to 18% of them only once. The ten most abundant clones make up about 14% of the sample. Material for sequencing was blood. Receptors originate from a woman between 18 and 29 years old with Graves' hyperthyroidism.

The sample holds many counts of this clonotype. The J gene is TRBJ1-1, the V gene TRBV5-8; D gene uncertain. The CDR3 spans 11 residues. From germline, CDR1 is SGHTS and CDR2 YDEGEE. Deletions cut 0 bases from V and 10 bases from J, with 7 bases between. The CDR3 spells CASSLGEGAFF. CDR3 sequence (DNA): TGTGCCAGCAGCTTGGGAGAGGGAGCTTTCTTT.

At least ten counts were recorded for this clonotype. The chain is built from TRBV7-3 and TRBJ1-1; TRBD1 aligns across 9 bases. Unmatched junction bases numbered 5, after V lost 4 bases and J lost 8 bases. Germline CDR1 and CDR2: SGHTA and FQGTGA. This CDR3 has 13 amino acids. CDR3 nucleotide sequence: TGTGCCAGCAGCTATGGACAGGGGCGCGAAGCTTTCTTT. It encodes CASSYGQGREAFF.

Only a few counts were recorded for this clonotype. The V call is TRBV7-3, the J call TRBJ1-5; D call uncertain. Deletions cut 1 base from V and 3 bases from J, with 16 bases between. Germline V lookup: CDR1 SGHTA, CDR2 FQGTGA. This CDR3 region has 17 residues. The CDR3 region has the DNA TGTGCCAGCAGCTTAATTGGTAGAGGGTCTCCCAATCAGCCCCAGCATTTT. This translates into CASSLIGRGSPNQPQHF.

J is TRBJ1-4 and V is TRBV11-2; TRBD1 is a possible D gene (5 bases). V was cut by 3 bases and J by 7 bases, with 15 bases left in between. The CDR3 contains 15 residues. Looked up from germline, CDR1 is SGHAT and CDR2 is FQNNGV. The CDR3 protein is CASSFRRQTFEKLFF. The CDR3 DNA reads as TGTGCCAGCAGCTTCCGGAGACAGACGTTTGAAAAACTGTTTTTT.

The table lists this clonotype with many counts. The CDR3, as DNA: TGCAGCGTTGTAGGGCGGAGAAGCTACGAGCAGTACTTC. Translation: CSVVGRRSYEQYF. The chain couples TRBV29-1 to TRBJ2-7, with D unclear. The V and J ends lost 4 bases and 3 bases respectively, with 13 bases between them. CDR3 length: 13 amino acids. Per the germline V gene, CDR1 is SQVTM and CDR2 is ANQGSEA.

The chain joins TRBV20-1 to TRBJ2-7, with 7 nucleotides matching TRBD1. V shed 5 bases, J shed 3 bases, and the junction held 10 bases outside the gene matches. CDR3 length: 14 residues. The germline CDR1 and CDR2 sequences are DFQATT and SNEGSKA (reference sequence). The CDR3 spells CSASKGAADYEQYF. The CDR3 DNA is TGCAGTGCTTCCAAGGGGGCAGCGGACTACGAGCAGTACTTC.

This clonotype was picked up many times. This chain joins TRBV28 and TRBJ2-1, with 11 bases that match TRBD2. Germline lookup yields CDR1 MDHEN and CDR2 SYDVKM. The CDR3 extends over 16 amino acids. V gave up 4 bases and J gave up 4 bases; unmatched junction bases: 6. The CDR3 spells CASSSPTSGTYNEQFF. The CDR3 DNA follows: TGTGCCAGCAGTTCCCCGACTAGCGGGACTTACAATGAGCAGTTCTTC. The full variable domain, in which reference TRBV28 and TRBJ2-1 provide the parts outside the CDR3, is DVKVTQSSRYLVKRTGEKVFLECVQDMDHENMFWYRQDPGLGLRLIYFSYDVKMKEKGDIPEGYSVSREKKERFSLILESASTNQTSMYLCASSSPTSGTYNEQFFGPGTRLTVL.

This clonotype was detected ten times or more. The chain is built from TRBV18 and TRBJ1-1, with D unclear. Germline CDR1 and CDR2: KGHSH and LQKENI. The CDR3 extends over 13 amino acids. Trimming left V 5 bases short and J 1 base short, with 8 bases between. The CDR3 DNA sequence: TGTGCCAGCTCATCACAGCCGAACACTGAAGCTTTCTTT. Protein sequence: CASSSQPNTEAFF. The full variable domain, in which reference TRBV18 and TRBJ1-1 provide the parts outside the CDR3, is NAGVMQNPRHLVRRRGQEARLRCSPMKGHSHVYWYRQLPEEGLKFMVYLQKENIIDESGMPKERFSAEFPKEGPSILRIQQVVRGDSAAYFCASSSQPNTEAFFGQGTRLTVV.

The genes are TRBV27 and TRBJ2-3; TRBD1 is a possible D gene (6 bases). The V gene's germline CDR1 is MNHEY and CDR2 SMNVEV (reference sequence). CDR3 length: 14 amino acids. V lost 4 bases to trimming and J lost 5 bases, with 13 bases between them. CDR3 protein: CASSSADRKDTQYF. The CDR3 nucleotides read TGTGCCAGCAGTTCAGCTGACAGGAAAGATACGCAGTATTTT.

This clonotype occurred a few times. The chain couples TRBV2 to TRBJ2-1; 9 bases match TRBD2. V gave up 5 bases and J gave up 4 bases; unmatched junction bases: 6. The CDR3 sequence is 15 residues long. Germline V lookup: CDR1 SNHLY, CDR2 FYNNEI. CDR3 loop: CASSTGRGGYNEQFF. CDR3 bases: TGTGCCAGCAGTACTGGGCGGGGGGGTTACAATGAGCAGTTCTTC. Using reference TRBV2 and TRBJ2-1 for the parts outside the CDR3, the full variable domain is EPEVTQTPSHQVTQMGQEVILRCVPISNHLYFYWYRQILGQKVEFLVSFYNNEISEKSEIFDDQFSVERPDGSNFTLKIRSTKLEDSAMYFCASSTGRGGYNEQFFGPGTRLTVL.

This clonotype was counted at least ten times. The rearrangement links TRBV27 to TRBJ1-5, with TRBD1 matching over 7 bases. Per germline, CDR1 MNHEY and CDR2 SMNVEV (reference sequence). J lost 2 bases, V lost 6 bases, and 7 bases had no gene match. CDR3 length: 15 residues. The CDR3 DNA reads TGTGCCAGCAGCACAGGACAGGAGGGCAATCAGCCCCAGCATTTT. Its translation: CASSTGQEGNQPQHF.

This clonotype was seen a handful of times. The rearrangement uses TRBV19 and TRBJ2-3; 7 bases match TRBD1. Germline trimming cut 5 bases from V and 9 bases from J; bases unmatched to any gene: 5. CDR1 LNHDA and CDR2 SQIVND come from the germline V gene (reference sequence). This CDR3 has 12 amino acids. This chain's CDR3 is CASSVPGQTQYF. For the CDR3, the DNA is TGTGCCAGTAGTGTCCCGGGACAGACGCAGTATTTT.

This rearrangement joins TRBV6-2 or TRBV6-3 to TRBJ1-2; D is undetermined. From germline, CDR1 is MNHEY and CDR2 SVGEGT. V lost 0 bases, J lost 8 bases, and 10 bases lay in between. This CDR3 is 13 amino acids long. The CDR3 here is CASSYSPLGGYTF. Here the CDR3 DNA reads TGTGCCAGCAGTTACTCCCCTCTCGGCGGCTACACCTTC.

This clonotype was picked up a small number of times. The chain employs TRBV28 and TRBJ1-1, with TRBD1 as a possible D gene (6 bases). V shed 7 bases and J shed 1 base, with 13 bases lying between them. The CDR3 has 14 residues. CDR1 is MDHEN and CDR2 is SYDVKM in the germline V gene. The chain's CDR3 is CASTKRGPNTEAFF. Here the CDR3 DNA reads TGTGCCAGCACTAAGCGGGGGCCGAACACTGAAGCTTTCTTT.

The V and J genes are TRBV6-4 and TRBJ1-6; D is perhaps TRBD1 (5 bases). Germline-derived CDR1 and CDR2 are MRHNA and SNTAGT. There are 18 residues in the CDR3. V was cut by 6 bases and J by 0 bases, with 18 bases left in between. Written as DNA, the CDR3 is TGTGCCAGCAGCGCACTTCCTAGGGGCTACTCCTATAATTCACCCCTCCACTTT. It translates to CASSALPRGYSYNSPLHF.

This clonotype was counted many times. The CDR3 sequence is CASSAGQGLMNTEAFF. Here the CDR3 DNA reads TGTGCCAGCAGTGCCGGACAGGGGCTCATGAACACTGAAGCTTTCTTT. This chain connects TRBV6-1 to TRBJ1-1, with 9 positions matching TRBD1. Germline V lookup: CDR1 MNHNS, CDR2 SASEGT. This CDR3 is built from 16 residues. V shed 4 bases and J 0 bases; nucleotides not matched to a gene: 6.

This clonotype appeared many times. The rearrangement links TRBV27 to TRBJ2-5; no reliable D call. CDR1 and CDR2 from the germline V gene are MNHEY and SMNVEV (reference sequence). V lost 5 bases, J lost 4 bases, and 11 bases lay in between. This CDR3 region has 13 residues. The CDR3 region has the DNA TGTGCCAGCAGTGGGGTGACGGGAGAGACCCAGTACTTC. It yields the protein CASSGVTGETQYF.

In nucleotides, the CDR3 is TGTGCCAGCAGATTGCTGGGACAGGGTTTCGGCACTGAAGCTTTCTTT. Translated, it gives CASRLLGQGFGTEAFF. The gene calls are TRBV6-1 and TRBJ1-1, with TRBD1 matching 9 bases. Germline V gives CDR1 MNHNS, CDR2 SASEGT. The V segment lost 6 bases and the J segment 4 bases; nucleotides outside the gene matches: 12. The CDR3 is 16 amino acids.